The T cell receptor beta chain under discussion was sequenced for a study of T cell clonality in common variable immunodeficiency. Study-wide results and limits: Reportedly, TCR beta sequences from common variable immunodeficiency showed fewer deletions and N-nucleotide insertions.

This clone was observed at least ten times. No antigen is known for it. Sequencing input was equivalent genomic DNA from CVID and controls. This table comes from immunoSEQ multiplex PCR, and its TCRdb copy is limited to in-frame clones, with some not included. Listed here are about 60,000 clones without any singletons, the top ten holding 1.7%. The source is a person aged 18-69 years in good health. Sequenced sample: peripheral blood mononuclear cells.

Partial CDR3 DNA: TGTGCCAGCAGCTTAGGGGGCCAGCCC. Protein: CASSLGGQP. The complete CDR3 protein is CASSLGGQPQHF. The chain carries TRBV7-8 and TRBJ1-5, with a weak D call TRBD1 (5 bases). The read falls 3 residues short of the CDR3 end, and the missing part is taken from the germline J gene. V lost 1 base, J lost 7 bases, and 5 bases lay in between. This CDR3 contains 12 residues. Germline V lookup: CDR1 SGHVS, CDR2 FQNEAQ. Full variable domain (outside the CDR3, taken from reference TRBV7-8 and TRBJ1-5): GAGVSQSPRYKVAKRGQDVALRCDPISGHVSLFWYQQALGQGPEFLTYFQNEAQLDKSGLPSDRFFAERPEGSVSTLKIQRTQQEDSAVYLCASSLGGQPQHFGDGTRLSIL.